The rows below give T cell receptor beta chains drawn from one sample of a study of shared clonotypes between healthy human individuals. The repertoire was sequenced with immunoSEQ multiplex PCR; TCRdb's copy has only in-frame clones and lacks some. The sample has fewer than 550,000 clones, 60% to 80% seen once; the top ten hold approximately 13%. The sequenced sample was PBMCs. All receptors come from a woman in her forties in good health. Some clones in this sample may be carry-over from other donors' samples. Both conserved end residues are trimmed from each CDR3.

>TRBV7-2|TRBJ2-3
ASSQQQPGTGRDTQY
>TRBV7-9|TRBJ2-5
ASSPGTGGSETQY
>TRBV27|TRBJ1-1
ASSLSQGGSTEAF
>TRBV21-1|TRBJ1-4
ASNSDGEKLF
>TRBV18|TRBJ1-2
ASSPDRAGGYT
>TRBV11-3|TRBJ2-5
ASSRGGTSGSAETQY
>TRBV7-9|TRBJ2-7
ASSNSPGLAGRSYEQY
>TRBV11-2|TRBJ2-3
ASTKLSGSKDSVTDTQY
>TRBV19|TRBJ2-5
ASSPREGVWETQY
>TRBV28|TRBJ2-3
ASRTSGSTDTQY
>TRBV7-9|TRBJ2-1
ASSSGTAFYNEQF
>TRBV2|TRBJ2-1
ASRRTSGYNEQF
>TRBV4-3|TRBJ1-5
VSSQDFGDNQPQH
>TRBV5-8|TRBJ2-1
ASSLVAQYNEQF
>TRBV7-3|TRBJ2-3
ASSLINPDTQY
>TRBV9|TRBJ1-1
ASSVASQGGSTEAF
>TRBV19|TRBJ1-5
ASSPDRAQPQH
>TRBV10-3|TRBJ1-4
AISEGLNEKLF
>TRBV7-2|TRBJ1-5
ASSLVPTGEQPQH
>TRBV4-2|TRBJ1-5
ASGTGGLNQPQH
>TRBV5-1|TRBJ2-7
ASSLSQGAGYGQY
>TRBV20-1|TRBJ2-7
SASTYEQY
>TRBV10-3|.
AISEMQSYEQY
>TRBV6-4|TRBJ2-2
ASRFREDTGELF
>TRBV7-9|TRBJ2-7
ASSTSGEQY
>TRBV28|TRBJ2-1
ASSFWASGMEQF
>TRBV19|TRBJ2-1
ATDPGTSGVNEQF
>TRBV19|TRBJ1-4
ASSIIPGQKNEKLF
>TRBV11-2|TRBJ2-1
ASSLGGEQF
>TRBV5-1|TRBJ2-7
ASSLGGAGGPAAQY
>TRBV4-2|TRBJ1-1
ASSQGPRNTEAF
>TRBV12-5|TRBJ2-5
ASGLETGEEIQY
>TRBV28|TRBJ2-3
ASTHRDPGDTQY
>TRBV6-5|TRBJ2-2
ASSYWEHTGELF
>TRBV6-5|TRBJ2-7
ASSYSPQGGYEQY
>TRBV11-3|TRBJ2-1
ASSLGVSGSSYNEQF
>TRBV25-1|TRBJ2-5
ASSGPGDQERETQY
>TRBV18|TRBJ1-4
ASSPRTAWTATNEKLF
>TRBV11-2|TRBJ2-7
ASSLAVDYYEQY
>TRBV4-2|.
ASSPTSGSDYEQY
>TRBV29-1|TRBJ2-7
SVEDRGGLGSYEQY
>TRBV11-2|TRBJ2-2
ASSGGPGELF
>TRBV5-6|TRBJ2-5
ASSLTSGETQY
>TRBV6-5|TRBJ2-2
ASTGGRELF
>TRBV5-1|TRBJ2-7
ASSYTGGDYEQY
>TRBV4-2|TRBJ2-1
ASSTGLAGGEQF
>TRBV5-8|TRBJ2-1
ASSLDDPFYNEQF
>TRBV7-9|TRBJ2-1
ASSLGQGSNEQF
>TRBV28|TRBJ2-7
ASSLPGTGYEQY
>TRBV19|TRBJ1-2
ASSPTRETGQGYT
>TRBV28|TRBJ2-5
ASSSSSGSETQY
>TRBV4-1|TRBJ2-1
ASSQVSQGLSSSYNEQF